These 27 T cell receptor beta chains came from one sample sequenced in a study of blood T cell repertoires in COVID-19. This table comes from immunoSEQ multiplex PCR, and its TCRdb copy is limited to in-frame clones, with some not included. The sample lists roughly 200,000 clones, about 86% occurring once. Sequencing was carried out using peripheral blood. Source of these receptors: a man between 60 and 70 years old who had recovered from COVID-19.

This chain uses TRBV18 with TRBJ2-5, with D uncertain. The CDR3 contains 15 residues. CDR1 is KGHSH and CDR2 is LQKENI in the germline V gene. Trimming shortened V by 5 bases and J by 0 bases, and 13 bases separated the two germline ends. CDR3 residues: CASSAQTSYQETQYF. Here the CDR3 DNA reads TGTGCCAGCTCAGCCCAGACATCGTACCAAGAGACCCAGTACTTC.

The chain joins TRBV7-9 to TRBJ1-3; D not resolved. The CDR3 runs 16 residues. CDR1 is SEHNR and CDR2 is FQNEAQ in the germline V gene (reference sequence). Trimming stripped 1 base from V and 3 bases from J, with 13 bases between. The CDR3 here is CASSLVGRSLGNTIYF. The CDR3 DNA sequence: TGTGCCAGCAGCTTAGTGGGCAGGTCCCTTGGAAACACCATATATTTT.

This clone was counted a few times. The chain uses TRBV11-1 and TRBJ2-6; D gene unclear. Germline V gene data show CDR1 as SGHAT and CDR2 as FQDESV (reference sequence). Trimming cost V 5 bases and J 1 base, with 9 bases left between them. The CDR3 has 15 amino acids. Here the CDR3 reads CASSPRVSGANVLTF. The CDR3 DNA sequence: TGTGCCAGCAGCCCCCGGGTATCTGGGGCCAACGTCCTGACTTTC.

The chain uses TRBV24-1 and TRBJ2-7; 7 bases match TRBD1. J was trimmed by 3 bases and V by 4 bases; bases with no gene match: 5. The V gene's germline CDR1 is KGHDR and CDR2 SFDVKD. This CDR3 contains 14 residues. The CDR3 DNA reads TGTGCCACCAGTGACCGTTGGGACAGCTACGAGCAGTACTTC. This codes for CATSDRWDSYEQYF.

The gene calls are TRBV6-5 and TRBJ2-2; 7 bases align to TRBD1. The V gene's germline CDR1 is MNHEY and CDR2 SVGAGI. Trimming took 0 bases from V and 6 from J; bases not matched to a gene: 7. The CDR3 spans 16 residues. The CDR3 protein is CASSYSPDRPSGELFF. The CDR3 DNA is TGTGCCAGCAGTTACTCCCCGGACAGGCCCTCCGGGGAGCTGTTTTTT.

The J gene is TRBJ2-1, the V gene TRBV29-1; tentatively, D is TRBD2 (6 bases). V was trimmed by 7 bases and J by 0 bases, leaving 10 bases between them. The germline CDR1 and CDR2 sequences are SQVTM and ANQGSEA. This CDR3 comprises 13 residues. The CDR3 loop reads CSERESSYNEQFF. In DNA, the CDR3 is TGCAGCGAACGGGAGAGCTCCTACAATGAGCAGTTCTTC.

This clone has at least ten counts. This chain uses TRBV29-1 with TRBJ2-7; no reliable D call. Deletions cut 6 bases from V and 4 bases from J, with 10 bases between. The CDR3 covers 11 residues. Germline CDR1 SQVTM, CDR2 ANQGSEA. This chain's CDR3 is CSVELSYEQYF. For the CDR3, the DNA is TGCAGCGTAGAACTTAGTTACGAGCAGTACTTC.

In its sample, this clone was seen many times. The CDR3 sequence is CASSFTGTGGKNTEAFF. The CDR3 nucleotides are TGTGCCAGCAGCTTTACCGGGACAGGGGGCAAGAACACTGAAGCTTTCTTT. The gene calls are TRBV7-8 and TRBJ1-1, with 12 bases fitting TRBD1. The junction had 6 bases not matched to a gene; V was cut back by 3 bases and J by 1 base. CDR3 size: 17 residues. Per the germline V gene, CDR1 is SGHVS and CDR2 is FQNEAQ.

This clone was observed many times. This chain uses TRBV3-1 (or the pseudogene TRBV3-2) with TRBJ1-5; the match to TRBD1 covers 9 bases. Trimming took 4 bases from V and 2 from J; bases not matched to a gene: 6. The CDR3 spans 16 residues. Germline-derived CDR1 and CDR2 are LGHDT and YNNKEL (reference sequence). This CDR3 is CASSRTGGWGNQPQHF. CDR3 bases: TGTGCCAGCAGCCGCACAGGGGGCTGGGGCAATCAGCCCCAGCATTTT.

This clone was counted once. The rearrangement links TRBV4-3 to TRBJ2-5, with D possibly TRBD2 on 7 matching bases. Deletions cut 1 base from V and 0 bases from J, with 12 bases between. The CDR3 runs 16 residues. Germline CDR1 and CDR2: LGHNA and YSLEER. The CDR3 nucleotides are TGCGCCAGCAGCCAAGGGACAGCGGGGTACCAAGAGACCCAGTACTTC. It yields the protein CASSQGTAGYQETQYF.

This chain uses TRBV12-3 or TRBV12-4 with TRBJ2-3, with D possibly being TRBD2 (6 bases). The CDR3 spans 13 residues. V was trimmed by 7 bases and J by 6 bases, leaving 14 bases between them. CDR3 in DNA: TGTGCCAGCAAGAGGAGCGGGTGGGATACGCAGTATTTT. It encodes CASKRSGWDTQYF.

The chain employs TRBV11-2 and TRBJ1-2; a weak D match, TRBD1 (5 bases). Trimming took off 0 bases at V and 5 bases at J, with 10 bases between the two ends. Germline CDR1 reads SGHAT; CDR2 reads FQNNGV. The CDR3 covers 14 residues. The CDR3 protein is CASSLDGGGYGYTF. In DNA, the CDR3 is TGTGCCAGCAGCTTAGATGGGGGGGGTTATGGCTACACCTTC.

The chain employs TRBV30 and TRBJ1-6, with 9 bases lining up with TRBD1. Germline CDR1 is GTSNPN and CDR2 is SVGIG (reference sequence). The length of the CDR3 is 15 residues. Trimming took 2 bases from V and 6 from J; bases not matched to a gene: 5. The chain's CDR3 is CAWSLQTGGNSPLHF. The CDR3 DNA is TGTGCCTGGAGTTTACAGACAGGGGGTAATTCACCCCTCCACTTT.

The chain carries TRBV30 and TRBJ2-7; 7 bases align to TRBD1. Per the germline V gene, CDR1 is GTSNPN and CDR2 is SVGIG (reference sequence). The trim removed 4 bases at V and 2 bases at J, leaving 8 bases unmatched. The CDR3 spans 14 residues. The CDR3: CAWNEDRSPYEQYF. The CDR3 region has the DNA TGTGCCTGGAACGAGGACAGGTCCCCCTACGAGCAGTACTTC.

The CDR3 protein is CASSVAGLSNTEAFF. CDR3 coding DNA: TGTGCCAGCAGCGTAGCCGGGTTGTCGAACACTGAAGCTTTCTTT. The rearrangement joins TRBV9 to TRBJ1-1; D gene ambiguous. Deletions cut 0 bases from V and 1 base from J, with 10 bases between. The germline V gene encodes CDR1 SGDLS and CDR2 YYNGEE. The CDR3 sequence is 15 residues long. Full variable domain (missing parts from reference TRBV9 and TRBJ1-1): DSGVTQTPKHLITATGQRVTLRCSPRSGDLSVYWYQQSLDQGLQFLIQYYNGEERAKGNILERFSAQQFPDLHSELNLSSLELGDSALYFCASSVAGLSNTEAFFGQGTRLTVV.

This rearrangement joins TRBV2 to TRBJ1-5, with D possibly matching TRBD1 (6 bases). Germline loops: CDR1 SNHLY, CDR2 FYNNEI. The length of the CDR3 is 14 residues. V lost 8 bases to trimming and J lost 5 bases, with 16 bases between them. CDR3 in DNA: TGTGCCAGCTACTCAGGGGTAACGGATCAGCCCCAGCATTTT. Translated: CASYSGVTDQPQHF.

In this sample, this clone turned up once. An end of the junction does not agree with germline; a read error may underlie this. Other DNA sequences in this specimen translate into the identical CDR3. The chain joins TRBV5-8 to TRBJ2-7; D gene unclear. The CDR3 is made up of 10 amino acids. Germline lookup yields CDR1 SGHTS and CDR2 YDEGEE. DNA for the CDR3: TGTGCCAGTAGCTCCTACGAGCAGTACTTC. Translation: CASSSYEQYF.

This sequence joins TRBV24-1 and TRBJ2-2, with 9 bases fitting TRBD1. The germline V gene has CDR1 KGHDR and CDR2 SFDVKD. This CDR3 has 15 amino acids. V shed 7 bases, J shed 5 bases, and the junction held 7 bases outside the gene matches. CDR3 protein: CATSGPTGGTGELFF. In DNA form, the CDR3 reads TGTGCCACCAGCGGCCCGACAGGGGGGACCGGGGAGCTGTTTTTT.

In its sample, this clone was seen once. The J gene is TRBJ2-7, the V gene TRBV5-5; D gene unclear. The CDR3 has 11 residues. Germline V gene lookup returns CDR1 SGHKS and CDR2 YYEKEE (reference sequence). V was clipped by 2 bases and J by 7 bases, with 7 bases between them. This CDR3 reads CASSFAREQYF. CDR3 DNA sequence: TGTGCCAGCAGCTTCGCCAGGGAGCAGTACTTC.

The CDR3, as DNA: TGTGCCAGCAGTAGACAGGTTACTACTGAAGCTTTCTTT. As protein: CASSRQVTTEAFF. J is TRBJ1-1 and V is TRBV12-3 or TRBV12-4, with D maybe TRBD1 (6 bases). Trimming shortened V by 5 bases and J by 5 bases, and 12 bases separated the two germline ends. The CDR3 runs to 13 residues.

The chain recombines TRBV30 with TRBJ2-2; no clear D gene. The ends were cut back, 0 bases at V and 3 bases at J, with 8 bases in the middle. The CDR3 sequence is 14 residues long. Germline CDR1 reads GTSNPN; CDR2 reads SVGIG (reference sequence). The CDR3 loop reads CAWSVLPDTGELFF. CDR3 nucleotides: TGTGCCTGGAGTGTACTTCCGGACACCGGGGAGCTGTTTTTT.

CDR3 sequence reads: CASSPIEKAGGMGTDTQYF. The CDR3 DNA reads as TGCGCCAGCTCCCCTATCGAAAAAGCGGGAGGCATGGGCACAGATACGCAGTATTTT. The V call is TRBV4-1, the J call TRBJ2-3; TRBD2 matches at 9 bases. This CDR3 has 19 residues. Losses at the gene ends were 8 bases for V and 1 base for J; bases not matched to a gene: 19. Germline CDR1 is MGHRA and CDR2 is YSYEKL.

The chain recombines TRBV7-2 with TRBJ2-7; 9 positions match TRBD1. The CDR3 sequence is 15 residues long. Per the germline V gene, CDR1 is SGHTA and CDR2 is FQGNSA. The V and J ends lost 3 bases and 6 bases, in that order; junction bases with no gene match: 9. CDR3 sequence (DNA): TGTGCCAGCAGCTTTTTCGGGACAGGGCCTGTCGAGCAGTACTTC. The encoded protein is CASSFFGTGPVEQYF.

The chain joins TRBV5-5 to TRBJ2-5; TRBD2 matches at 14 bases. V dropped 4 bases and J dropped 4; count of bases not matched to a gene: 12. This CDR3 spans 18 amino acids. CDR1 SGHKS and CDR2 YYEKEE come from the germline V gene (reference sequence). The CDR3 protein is CASSLQTSGRALRETQYF. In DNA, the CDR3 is TGTGCCAGCAGCCTACAGACTAGCGGGAGGGCCTTAAGAGAGACCCAGTACTTC.

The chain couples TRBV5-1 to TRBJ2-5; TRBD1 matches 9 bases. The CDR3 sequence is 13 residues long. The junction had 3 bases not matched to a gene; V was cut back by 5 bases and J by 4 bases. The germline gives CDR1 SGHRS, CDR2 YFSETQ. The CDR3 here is CASRKGQGETQYF. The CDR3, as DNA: TGCGCCAGCAGGAAGGGACAGGGAGAGACCCAGTACTTC. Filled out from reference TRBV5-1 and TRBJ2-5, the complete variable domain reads KAGVTQTPRYLIKTRGQQVTLSCSPISGHRSVSWYQQTPGQGLQFLFEYFSETQRNKGNFPGRFSGRQFSNSRSEMNVSTLELGDSALYLCASRKGQGETQYFGPGTRLLVL.

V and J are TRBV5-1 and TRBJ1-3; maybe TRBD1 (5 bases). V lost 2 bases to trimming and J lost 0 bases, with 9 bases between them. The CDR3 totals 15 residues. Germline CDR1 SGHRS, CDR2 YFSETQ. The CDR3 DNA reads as TGCGCCAGCAGCTTCGACAGCTACTCTGGAAACACCATATATTTT. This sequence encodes CASSFDSYSGNTIYF.

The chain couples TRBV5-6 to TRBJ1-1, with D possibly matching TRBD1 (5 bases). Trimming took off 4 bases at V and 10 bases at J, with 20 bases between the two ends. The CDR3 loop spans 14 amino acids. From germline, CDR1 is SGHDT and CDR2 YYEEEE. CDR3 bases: TGTGCCAGCAGCCCTCTGGGGTGGGGCCTGGGAGCTTTCTTT. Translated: CASSPLGWGLGAFF.